Listed here is a single T cell receptor (beta chain). The CDR3 contains 15 residues. The germline V gene has CDR1 LNHDA and CDR2 SQIVND (reference sequence). Trimming took off 5 bases at V and 0 bases at J, with 11 bases between the two ends. The entry originates in a study of ipilimumab plus nivolumab after autologous stem cell transplantation. The method was immunoSEQ multiplex PCR; TCRdb's version includes in-frame clones alone and lacks a portion of them. The sample holds fewer than 85,000 clones, more than 80% seen once. The input for sequencing was PBMCs, taken in a trial of ipilimumab plus nivolumab as post-transplant consolidation. The TCR sequence derives from a male donor with diffuse large B-cell lymphoma. J is TRBJ1-3 and V is TRBV19, with D perhaps TRBD1 (5 bases). CDR3 loop: CASSRDGGSGNTIYF. DNA for the CDR3: TGTGCCAGTAGTCGGGACGGCGGCTCTGGAAACACCATATATTTT.